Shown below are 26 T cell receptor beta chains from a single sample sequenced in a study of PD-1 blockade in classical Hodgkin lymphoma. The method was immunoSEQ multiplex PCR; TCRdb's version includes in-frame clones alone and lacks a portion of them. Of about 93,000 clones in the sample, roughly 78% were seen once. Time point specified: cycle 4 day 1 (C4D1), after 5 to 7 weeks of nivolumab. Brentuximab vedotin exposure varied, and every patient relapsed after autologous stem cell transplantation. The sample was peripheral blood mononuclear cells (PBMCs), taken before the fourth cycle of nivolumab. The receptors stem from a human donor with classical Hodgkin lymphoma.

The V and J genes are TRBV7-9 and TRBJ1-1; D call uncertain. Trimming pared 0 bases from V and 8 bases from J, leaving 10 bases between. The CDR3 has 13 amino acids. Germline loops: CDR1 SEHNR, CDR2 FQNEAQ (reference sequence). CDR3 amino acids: CASSLASTLEAFF. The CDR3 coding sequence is TGTGCCAGCAGCTTAGCAAGCACCTTAGAAGCTTTCTTT.

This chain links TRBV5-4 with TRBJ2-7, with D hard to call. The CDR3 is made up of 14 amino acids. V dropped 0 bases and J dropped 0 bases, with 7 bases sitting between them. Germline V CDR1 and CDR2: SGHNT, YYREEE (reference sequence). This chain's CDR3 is CASSLGIVSYEQYF. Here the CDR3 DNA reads TGTGCCAGCAGCTTGGGGATAGTCTCCTACGAGCAGTACTTC. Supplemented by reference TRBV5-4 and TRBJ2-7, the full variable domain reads ETGVTQSPTHLIKTRGQQVTLRCSSQSGHNTVSWYQQALGQGPQFIFQYYREEENGRGNFPPRFSGLQFPNYSSELNVNALELDDSALYLCASSLGIVSYEQYFGPGTRLTVT.

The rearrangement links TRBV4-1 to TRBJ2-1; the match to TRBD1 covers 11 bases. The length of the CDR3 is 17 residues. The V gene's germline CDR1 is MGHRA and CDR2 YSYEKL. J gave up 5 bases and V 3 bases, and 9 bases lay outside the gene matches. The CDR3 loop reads CASSHSTQGQGDNEQFF. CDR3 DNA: TGCGCCAGCAGCCATTCTACACAGGGACAGGGGGACAATGAGCAGTTCTTC.

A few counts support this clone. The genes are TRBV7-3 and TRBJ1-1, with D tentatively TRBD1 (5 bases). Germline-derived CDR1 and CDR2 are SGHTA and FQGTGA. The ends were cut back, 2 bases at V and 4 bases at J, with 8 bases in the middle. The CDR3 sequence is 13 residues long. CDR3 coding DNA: TGTGCCAGCAGCTTACCTGGGGGCACTGAAGCTTTCTTT. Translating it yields CASSLPGGTEAFF.

CDR3 in DNA: TGTGCCAGCAGTGTCGGGACTAGCGGCTACGAGCAGTACTTC. This codes for CASSVGTSGYEQYF. The V and J genes are TRBV27 and TRBJ2-7; 11 bases match TRBD2. This CDR3 contains 14 residues. J gave up 3 bases and V 5 bases, and 3 bases lay outside the gene matches. Germline assignment: CDR1 MNHEY and CDR2 SMNVEV (reference sequence).

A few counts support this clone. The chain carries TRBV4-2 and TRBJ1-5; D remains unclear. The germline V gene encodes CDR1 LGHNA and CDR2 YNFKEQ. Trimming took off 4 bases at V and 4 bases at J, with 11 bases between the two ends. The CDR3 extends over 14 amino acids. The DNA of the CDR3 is TGTGCCAGCAGCCCCCCGGAGTTGAATCAGCCCCAGCATTTT. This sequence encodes CASSPPELNQPQHF.

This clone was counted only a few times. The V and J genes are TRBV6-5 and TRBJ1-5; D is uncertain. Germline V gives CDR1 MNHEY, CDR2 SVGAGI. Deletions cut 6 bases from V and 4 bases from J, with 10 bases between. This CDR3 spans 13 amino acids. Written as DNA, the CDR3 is TGTGCCAGCAGCAGGTGGCAAAATCAGCCCCAGCATTTT. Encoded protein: CASSRWQNQPQHF.

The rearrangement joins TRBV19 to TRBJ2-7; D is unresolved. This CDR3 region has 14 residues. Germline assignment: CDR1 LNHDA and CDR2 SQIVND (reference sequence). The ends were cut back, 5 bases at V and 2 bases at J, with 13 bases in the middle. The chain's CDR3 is CASSALGFTYEQYF. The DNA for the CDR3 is TGTGCCAGTAGTGCCCTGGGGTTTACCTACGAGCAGTACTTC.

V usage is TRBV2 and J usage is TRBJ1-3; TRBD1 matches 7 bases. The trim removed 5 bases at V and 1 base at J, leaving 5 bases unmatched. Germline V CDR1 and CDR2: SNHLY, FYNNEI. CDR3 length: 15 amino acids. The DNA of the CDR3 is TGTGCCAGCAGTTTCAGGGGGTGGTCTGGAAACACCATATATTTT. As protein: CASSFRGWSGNTIYF.

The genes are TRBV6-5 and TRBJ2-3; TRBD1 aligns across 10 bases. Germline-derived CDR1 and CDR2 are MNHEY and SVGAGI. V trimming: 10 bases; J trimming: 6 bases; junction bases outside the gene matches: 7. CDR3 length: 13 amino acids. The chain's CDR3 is CATRDRGRDTQYF. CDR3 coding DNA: TGTGCCACCCGGGACAGGGGTCGGGATACGCAGTATTTT.

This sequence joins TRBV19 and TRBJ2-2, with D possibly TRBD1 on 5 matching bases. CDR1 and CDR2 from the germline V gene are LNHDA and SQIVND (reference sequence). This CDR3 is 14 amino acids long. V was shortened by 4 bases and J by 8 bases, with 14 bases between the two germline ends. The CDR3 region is CASSKGQGSGELFF. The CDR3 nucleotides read TGTGCCAGTAGTAAGGGGCAGGGATCGGGGGAGCTGTTTTTT.

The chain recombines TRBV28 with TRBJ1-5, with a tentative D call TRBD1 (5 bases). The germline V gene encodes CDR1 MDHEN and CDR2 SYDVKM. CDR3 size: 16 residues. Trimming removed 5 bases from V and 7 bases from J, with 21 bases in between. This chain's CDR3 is CASSRPGSVEGQPQHF. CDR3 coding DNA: TGTGCCAGCAGTCGGCCGGGCTCGGTTGAGGGGCAGCCCCAGCATTTT.

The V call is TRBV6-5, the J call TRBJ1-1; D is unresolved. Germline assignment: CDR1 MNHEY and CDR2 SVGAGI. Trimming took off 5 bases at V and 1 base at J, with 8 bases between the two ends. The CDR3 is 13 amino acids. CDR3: CASSVSENTEAFF. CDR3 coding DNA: TGTGCCAGCAGTGTTTCGGAGAACACTGAAGCTTTCTTT.

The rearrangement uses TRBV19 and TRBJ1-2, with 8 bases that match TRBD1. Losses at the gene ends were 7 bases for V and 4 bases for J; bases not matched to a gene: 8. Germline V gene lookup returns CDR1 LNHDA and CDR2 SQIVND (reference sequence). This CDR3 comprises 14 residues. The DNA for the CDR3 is TGTGCCAGTACCTACGAACAGGGGGGCTATGGCTACACCTTC. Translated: CASTYEQGGYGYTF.

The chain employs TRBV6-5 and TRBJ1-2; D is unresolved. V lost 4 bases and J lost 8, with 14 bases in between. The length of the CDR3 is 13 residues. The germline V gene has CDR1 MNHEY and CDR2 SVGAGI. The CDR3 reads CASSWGPLGGYTF. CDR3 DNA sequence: TGTGCCAGCAGTTGGGGTCCTCTCGGCGGCTACACCTTC.

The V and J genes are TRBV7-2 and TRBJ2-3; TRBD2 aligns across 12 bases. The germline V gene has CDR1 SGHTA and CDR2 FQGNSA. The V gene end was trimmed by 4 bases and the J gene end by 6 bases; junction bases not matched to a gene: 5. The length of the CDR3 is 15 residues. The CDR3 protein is CASSYGLAGLDTQYF. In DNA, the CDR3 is TGTGCCAGCAGCTACGGACTAGCGGGATTGGATACGCAGTATTTT.

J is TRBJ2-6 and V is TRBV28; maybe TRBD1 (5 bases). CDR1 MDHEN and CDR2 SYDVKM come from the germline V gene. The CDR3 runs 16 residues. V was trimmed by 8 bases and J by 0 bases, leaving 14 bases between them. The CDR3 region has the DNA TGTGCCAGCCTCCCGCAGGGCGCCTCTGGGGCCAACGTCCTGACTTTC. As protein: CASLPQGASGANVLTF.

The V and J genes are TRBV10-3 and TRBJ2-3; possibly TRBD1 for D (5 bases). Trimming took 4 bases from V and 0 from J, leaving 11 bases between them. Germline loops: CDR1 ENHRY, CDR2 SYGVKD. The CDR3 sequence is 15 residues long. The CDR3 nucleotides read TGTGCCATCAGTGGGGGCAGCCTAAGCACAGATACGCAGTATTTT. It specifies CAISGGSLSTDTQYF.

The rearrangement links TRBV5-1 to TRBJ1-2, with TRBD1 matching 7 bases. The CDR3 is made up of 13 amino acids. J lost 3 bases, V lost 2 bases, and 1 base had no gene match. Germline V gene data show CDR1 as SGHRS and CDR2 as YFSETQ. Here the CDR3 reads CASSFQGDYGYTF. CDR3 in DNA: TGCGCCAGCAGCTTCCAGGGGGACTATGGCTACACCTTC.

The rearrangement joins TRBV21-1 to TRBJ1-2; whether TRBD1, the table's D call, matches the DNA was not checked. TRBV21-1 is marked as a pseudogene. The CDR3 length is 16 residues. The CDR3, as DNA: TGTGCCAGCAGCAAAGTTACAGGGGGCCTCAACTATGGCTACACCTTC. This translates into CASSKVTGGLNYGYTF.

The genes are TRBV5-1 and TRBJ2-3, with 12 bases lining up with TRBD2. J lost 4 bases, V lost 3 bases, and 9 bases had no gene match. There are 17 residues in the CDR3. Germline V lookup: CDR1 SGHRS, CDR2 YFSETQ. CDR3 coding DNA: TGCGCCAGCAGCTGGCTAGCGGGAGGGACCCAGGCAGATACGCAGTATTTT. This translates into CASSWLAGGTQADTQYF.

The CDR3 protein is CASSLLRGFQETQYF. For the CDR3, the DNA is TGTGCCAGCAGCCTCCTAAGGGGGTTCCAAGAGACCCAGTACTTC. The chain recombines TRBV11-1 with TRBJ2-5, with D possibly matching TRBD1 (6 bases). Per germline, CDR1 SGHAT and CDR2 FQDESV (reference sequence). Trimming took off 5 bases at V and 1 base at J, with 14 bases between the two ends. The CDR3 sequence is 15 residues long. Filled out from reference TRBV11-1 and TRBJ2-5, the complete variable domain reads EAEVAQSPRYKITEKSQAVAFWCDPISGHATLYWYRQILGQGPELLVQFQDESVVDDSQLPKDRFSAERLKGVDSTLKIQPAELGDSAMYLCASSLLRGFQETQYFGPGTRLLVL.

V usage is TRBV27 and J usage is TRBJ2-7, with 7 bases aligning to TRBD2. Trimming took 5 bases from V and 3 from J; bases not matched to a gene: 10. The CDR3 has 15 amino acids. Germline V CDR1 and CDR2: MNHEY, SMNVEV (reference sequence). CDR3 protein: CASSPLAGGGYEQYF. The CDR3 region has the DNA TGTGCCAGCAGTCCTTTAGCGGGTGGGGGCTACGAGCAGTACTTC.

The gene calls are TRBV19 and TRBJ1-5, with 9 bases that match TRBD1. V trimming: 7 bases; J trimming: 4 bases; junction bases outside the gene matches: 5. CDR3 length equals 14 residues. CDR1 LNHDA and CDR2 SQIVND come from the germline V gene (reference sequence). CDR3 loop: CASTWTGVNQPQHF. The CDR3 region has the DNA TGTGCCAGTACTTGGACAGGGGTTAATCAGCCCCAGCATTTT.

In DNA form, the CDR3 reads TGTGCCAGCAGTTCACTCCGTACCGGGAGGCCCGACTACGAGCAGTACTTC. Encoded protein: CASSSLRTGRPDYEQYF. The V call is TRBV28, the J call TRBJ2-7; 7 bases line up with TRBD2. CDR1 and CDR2 (germline): MDHEN, SYDVKM. Losses at the gene ends were 4 bases for V and 3 bases for J; bases not matched to a gene: 15. This CDR3 contains 17 residues.

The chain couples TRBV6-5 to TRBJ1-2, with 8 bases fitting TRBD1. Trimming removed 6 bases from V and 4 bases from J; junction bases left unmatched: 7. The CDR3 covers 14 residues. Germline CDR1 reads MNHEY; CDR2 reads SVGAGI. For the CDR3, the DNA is TGTGCCAGCAGAACCGGGACAGGTTCCTATGGCTACACCTTC. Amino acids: CASRTGTGSYGYTF.